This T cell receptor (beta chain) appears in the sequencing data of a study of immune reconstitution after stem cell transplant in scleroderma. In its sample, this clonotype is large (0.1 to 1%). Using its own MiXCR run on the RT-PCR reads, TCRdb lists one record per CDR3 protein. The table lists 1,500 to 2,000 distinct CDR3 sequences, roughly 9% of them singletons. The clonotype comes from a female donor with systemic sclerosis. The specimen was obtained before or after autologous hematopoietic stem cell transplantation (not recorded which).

CDR3: CASSREILETQYF. The CDR3 coding sequence is TGTGCCAGCAGCCGAGAGATCCTGGAGACCCAGTACTTC. The chain couples TRBV7-2 to TRBJ2-5; D remains unclear. Germline lookup yields CDR1 SGHTA and CDR2 FQGNSA. The CDR3 covers 13 residues. V lost 5 bases and J lost 5, with 12 bases in between.